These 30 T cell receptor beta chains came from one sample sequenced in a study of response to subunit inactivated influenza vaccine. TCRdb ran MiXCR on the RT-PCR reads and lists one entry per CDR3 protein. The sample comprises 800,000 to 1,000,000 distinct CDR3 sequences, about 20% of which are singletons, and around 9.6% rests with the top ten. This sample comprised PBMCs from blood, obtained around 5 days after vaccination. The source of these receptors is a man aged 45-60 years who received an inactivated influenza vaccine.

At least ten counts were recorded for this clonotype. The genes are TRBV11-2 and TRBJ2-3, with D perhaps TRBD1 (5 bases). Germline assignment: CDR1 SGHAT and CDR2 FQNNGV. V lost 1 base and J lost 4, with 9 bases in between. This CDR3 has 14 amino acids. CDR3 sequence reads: CASSLVAGPDTQYF. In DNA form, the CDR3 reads TGTGCCAGCAGCTTAGTTGCAGGGCCAGATACGCAGTATTTT.

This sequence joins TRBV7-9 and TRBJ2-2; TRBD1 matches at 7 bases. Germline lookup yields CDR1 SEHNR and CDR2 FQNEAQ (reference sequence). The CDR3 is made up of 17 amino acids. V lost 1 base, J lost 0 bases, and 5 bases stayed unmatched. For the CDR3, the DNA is TGTGCCAGCAGCTTAGGGTCGACAGGGTCGAACACCGGGGAGCTGTTTTTT. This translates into CASSLGSTGSNTGELFF.

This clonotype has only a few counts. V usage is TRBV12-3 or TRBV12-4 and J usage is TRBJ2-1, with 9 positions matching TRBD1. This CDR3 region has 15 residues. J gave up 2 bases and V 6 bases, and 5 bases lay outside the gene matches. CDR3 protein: CASRSGTGTYNEQFF. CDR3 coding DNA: TGTGCCAGCAGGTCCGGGACAGGGACCTACAATGAGCAGTTCTTC.

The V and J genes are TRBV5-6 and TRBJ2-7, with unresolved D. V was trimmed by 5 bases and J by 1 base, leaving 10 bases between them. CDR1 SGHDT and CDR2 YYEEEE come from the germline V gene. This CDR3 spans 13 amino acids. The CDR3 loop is CASSMDRSYEQYF. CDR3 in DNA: TGTGCCAGCAGTATGGACCGATCCTACGAGCAGTACTTC.

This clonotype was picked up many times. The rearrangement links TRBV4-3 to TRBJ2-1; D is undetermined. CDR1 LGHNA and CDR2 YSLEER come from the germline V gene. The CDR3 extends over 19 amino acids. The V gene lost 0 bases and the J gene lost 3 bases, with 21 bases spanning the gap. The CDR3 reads CASSQDIGGKANFYNEQFF. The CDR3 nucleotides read TGCGCCAGCAGCCAAGATATAGGCGGCAAGGCCAACTTCTACAATGAGCAGTTCTTC.

In DNA form, the CDR3 reads TGCAGCGTTGTAGGGGACAGGACCGCCGGGGAGCAGTACTTC. Its translation: CSVVGDRTAGEQYF. This rearrangement joins TRBV29-1 to TRBJ2-7; 8 bases line up with TRBD1. Germline CDR1 SQVTM, CDR2 ANQGSEA. V shed 4 bases, J shed 7 bases, and the junction held 12 bases outside the gene matches. The CDR3 covers 14 residues.

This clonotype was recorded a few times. The CDR3 DNA follows: TGTGCCAGCAGCTTCTTACAAGAGACCCAGTACTTC. Amino acids: CASSFLQETQYF. V is TRBV7-2 and J is TRBJ2-5, with unresolved D. Germline V lookup: CDR1 SGHTA, CDR2 FQGNSA. The CDR3 sequence is 12 residues long. The V end lost 3 bases, the J end lost 2 bases, and 4 bases lay between the germline ends.

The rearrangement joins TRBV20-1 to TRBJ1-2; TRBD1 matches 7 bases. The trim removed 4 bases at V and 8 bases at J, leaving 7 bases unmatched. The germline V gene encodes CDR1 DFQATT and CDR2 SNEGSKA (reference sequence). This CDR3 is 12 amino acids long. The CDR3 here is CSAKGDSEGYTF. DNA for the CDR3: TGCAGTGCTAAAGGGGACAGCGAAGGCTACACCTTC.

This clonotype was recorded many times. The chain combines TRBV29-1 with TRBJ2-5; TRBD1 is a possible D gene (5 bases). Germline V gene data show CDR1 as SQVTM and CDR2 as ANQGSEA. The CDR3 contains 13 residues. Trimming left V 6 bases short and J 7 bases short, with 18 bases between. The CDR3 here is CSVEKTDPRTQYF. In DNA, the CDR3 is TGCAGCGTCGAAAAGACAGACCCTAGGACCCAGTACTTC.

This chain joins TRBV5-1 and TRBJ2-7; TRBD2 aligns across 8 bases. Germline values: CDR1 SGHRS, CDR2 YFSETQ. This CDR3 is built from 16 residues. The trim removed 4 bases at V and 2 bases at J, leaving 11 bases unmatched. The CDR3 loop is CASSDKASGLTYEQYF. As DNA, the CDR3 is TGCGCCAGCAGCGACAAGGCTAGCGGGCTTACCTACGAGCAGTACTTC.

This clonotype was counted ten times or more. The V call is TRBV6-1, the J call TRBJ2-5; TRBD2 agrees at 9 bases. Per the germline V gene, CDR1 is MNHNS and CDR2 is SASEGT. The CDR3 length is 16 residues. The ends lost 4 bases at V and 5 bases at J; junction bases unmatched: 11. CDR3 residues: CASSVGSGGFLETQYF. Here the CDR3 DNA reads TGTGCCAGCAGTGTCGGAAGCGGGGGGTTCCTTGAGACCCAGTACTTC.

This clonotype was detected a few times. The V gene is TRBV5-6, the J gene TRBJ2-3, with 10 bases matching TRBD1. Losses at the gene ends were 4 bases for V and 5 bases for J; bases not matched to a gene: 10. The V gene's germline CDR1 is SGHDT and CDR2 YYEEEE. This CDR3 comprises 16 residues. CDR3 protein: CASSLDRGSRIDTQYF. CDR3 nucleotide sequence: TGTGCCAGCAGCCTGGACAGGGGGTCGAGGATAGATACGCAGTATTTT.

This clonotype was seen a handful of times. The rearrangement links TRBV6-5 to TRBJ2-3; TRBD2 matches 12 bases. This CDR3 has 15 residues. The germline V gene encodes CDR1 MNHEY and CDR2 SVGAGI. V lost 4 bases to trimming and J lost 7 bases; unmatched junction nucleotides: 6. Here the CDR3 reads CASSFPGLAGHTQYF. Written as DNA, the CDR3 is TGTGCCAGCAGTTTCCCGGGACTAGCGGGCCATACGCAGTATTTT.

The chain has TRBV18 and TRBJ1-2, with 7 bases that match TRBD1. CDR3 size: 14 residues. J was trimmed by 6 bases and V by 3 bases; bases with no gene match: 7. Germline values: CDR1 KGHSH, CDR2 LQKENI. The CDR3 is CASSPWTGIDGYTF. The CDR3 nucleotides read TGTGCCAGCTCACCTTGGACAGGAATTGATGGCTACACCTTC.

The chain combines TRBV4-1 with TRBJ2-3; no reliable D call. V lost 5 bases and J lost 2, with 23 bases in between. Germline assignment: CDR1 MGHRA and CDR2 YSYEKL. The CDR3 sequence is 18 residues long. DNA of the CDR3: TGCGCCAGCAGCTCGCCCTCTTTCCGGGTCCCACCCACAGATACGCAGTATTTT. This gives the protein CASSSPSFRVPPTDTQYF.

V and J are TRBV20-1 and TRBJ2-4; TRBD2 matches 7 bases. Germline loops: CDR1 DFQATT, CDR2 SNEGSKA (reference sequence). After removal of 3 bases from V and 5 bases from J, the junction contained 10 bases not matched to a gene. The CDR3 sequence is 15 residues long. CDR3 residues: CSASSSASGENIQYF. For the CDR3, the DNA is TGCAGTGCTAGTAGTTCGGCTAGCGGTGAAAACATTCAGTACTTC.

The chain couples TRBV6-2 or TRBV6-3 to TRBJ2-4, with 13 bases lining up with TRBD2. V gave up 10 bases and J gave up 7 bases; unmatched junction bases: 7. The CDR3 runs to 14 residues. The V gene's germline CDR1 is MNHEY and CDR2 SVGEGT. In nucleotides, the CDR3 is TGTGCCATCTCACTAGCGGGAGGGCTCAACATTCAGTACTTC. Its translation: CAISLAGGLNIQYF.

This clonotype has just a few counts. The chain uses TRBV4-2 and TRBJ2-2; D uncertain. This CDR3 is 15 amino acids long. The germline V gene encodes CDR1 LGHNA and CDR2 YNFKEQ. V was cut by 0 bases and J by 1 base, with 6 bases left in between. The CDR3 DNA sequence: TGTGCCAGCAGCCAAGACCTGATGAACACCGGGGAGCTGTTTTTT. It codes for CASSQDLMNTGELFF.

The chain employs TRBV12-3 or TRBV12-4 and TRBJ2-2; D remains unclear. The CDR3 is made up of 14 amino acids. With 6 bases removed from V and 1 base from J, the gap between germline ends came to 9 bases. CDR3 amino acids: CASRQTRNTGELFF. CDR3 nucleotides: TGTGCCAGCAGACAAACACGGAACACCGGGGAGCTGTTTTTT.

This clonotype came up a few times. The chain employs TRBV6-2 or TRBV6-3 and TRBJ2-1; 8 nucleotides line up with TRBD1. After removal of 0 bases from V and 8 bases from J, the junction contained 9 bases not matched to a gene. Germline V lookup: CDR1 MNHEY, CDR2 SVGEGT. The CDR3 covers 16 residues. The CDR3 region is CASSYSSRGRFDEQFF. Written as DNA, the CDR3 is TGTGCCAGCAGTTACTCGAGCAGGGGGCGATTCGATGAGCAGTTCTTC.

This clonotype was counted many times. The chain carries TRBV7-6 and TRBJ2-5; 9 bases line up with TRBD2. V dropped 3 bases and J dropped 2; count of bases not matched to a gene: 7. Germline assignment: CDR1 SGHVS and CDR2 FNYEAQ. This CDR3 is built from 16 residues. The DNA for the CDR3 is TGTGCCAGCAGCTTTAGCACTAGCGGGCTACAAGAGACCCAGTACTTC. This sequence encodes CASSFSTSGLQETQYF.

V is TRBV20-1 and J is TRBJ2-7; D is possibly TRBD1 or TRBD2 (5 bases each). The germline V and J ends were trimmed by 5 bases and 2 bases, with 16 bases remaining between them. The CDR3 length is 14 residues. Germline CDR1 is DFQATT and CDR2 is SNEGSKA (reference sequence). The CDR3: CSAPRRGRPYEQYF. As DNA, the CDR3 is TGCAGTGCTCCCCGTCGGGGACGTCCCTACGAGCAGTACTTC.

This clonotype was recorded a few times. The CDR3 sequence is CASSLGARSDQPQHF. In nucleotides, the CDR3 is TGTGCCAGCAGCTTAGGGGCCCGGAGCGATCAGCCCCAGCATTTT. The V gene is TRBV11-2, the J gene TRBJ1-5; D uncertain. Trimming stripped 1 base from V and 5 bases from J, with 12 bases between. CDR1 is SGHAT and CDR2 is FQNNGV in the germline V gene. The CDR3 totals 15 residues.

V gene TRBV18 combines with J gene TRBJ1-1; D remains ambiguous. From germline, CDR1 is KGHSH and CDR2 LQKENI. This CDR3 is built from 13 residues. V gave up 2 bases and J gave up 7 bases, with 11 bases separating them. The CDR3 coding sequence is TGTGCCAGCTCACCAGAGGTCCCCGGTGAAGCTTTCTTT. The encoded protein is CASSPEVPGEAFF.

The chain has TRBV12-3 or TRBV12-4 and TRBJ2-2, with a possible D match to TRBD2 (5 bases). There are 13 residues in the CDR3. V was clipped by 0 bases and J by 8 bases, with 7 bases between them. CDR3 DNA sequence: TGTGCCAGCAGTTTAGCAGGGAGAGGGGAGCTGTTTTTT. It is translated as CASSLAGRGELFF.

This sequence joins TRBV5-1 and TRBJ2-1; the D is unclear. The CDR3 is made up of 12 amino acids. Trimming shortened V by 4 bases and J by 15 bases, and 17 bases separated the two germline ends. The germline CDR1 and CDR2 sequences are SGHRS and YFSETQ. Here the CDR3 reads CASSDDSVGWFF. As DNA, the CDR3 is TGCGCCAGCAGCGACGACTCGGTGGGATGGTTCTTC.

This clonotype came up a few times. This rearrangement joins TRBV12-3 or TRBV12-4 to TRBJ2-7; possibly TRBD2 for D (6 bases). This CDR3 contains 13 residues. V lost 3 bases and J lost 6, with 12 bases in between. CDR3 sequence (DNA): TGTGCCAGCAGTTTTAGGAGGGGTGGCGAGCAGTACTTC. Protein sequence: CASSFRRGGEQYF.

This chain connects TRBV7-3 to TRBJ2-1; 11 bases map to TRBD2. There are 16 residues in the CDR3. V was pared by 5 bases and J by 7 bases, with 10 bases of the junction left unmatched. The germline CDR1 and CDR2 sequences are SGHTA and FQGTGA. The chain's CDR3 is CASSRFLAGGRNEQFF. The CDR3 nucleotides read TGTGCCAGCAGCCGCTTTCTAGCGGGAGGCCGGAATGAGCAGTTCTTC.

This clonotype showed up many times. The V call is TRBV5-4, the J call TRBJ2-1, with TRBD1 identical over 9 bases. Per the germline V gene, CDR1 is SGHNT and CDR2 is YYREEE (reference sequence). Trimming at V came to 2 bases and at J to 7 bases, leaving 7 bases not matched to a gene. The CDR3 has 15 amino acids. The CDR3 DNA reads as TGTGCCAGCAGCTTAATGGGGACAGGGCTGAATGAGCAGTTCTTC. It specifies CASSLMGTGLNEQFF.

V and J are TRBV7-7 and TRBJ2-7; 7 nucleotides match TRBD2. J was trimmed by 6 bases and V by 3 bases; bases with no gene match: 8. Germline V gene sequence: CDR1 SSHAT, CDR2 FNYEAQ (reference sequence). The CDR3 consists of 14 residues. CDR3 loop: CASSFTSAGTEQYF. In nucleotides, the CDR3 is TGTGCCAGCAGCTTCACTAGCGCCGGTACCGAGCAGTACTTC.